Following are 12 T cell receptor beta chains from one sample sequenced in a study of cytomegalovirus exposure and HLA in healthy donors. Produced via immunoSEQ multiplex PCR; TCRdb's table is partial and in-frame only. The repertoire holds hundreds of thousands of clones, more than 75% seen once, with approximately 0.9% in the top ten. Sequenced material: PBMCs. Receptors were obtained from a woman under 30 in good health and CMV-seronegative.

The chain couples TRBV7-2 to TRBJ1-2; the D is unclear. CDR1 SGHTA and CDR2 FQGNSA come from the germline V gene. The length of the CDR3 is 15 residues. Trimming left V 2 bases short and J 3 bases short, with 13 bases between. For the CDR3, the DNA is TGTGCCAGCAGCTTAAGTCTTGCGTTCGACTATGGCTACACCTTC. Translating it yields CASSLSLAFDYGYTF.

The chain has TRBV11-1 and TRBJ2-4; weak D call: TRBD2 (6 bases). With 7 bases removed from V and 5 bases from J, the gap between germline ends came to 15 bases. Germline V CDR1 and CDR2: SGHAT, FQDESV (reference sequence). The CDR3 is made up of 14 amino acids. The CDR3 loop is CASTERGAENIQYF. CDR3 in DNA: TGTGCCAGCACGGAGCGCGGGGCTGAAAACATTCAGTACTTC.

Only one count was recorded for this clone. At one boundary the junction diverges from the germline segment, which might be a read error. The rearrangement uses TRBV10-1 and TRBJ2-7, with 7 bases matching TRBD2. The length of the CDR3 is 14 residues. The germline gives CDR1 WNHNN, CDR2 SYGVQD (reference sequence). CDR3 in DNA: TGCGCCAGCAGTGATGGCGGGAGCTCCAACGAGCAGTACTTC. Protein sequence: CASSDGGSSNEQYF.

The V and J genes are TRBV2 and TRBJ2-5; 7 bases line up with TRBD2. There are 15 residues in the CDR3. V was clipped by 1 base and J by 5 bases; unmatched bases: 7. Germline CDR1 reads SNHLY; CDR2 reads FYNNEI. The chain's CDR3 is CASSEGGLDRETQYF. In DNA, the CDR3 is TGTGCCAGCAGTGAAGGTGGACTAGATAGGGAGACCCAGTACTTC. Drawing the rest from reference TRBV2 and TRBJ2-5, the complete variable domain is EPEVTQTPSHQVTQMGQEVILRCVPISNHLYFYWYRQILGQKVEFLVSFYNNEISEKSEIFDDQFSVERPDGSNFTLKIRSTKLEDSAMYFCASSEGGLDRETQYFGPGTRLLVL.

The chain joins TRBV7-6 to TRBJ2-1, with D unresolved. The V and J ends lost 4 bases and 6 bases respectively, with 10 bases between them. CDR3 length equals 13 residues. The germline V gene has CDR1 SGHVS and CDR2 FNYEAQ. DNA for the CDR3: TGTGCCAGCAGCTCTAGATTACGCAATGAGCAGTTCTTC. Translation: CASSSRLRNEQFF. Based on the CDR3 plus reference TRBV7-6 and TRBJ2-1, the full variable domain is GAGVSQSPRYKVTKRGQDVALRCDPISGHVSLYWYRQALGQGPEFLTYFNYEAQQDKSGLPNDRFSAERPEGSISTLTIQRTEQRDSAMYRCASSSRLRNEQFFGPGTRLTVL.

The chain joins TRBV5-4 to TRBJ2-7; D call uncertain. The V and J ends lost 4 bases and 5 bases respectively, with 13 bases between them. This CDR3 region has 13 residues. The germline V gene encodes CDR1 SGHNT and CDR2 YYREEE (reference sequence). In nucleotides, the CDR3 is TGTGCCAGCAGCGGCCCGGAGCCACACGAGCAGTACTTC. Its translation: CASSGPEPHEQYF.

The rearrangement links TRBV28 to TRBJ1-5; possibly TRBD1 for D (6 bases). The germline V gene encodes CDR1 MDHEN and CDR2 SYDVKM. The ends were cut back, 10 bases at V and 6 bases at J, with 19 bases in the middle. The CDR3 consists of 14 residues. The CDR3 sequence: CATSKGGSVQPQHF. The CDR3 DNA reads TGTGCCACGTCCAAGGGGGGGTCTGTTCAGCCCCAGCATTTT. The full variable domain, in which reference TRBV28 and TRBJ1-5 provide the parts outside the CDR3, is DVKVTQSSRYLVKRTGEKVFLECVQDMDHENMFWYRQDPGLGLRLIYFSYDVKMKEKGDIPEGYSVSREKKERFSLILESASTNQTSMYLCATSKGGSVQPQHFGDGTRLSIL.

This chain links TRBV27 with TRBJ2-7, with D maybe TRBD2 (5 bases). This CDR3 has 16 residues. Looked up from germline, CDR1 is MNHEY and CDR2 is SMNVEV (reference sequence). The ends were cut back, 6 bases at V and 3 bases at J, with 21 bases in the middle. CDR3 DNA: TGTGCCAGCAGCCGTACCGGGATCCGACACTACTACGAGCAGTACTTC. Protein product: CASSRTGIRHYYEQYF.

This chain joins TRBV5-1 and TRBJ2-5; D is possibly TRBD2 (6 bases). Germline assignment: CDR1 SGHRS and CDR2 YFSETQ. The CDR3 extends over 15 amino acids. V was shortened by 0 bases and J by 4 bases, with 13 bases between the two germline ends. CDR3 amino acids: CASSLGPGEGETQYF. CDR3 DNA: TGCGCCAGCAGCTTGGGTCCGGGAGAGGGAGAGACCCAGTACTTC.

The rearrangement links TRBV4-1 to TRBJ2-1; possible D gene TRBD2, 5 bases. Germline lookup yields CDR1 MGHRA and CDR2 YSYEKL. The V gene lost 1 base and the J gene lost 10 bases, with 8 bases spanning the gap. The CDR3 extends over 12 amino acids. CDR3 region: CASSQGGREQFF. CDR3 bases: TGCGCCAGCAGCCAAGGCGGGCGGGAGCAGTTCTTC.

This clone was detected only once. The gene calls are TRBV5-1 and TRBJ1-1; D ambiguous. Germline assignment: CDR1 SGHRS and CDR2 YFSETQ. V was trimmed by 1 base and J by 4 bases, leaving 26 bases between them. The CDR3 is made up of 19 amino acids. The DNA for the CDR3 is TGCGCCAGCAGCTTGAACGGCGCGCACACCCCGTACCCGGGCACTGAAGCTTTCTTT. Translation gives CASSLNGAHTPYPGTEAFF.

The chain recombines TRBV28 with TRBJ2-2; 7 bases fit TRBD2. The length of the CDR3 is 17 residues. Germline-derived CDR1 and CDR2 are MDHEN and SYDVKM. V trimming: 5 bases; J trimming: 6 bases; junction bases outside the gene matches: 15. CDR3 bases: TGTGCCAGCAGTGTTCCCTGGGGCCAAGCGGGGCCCGGGGAGCTGTTTTTT. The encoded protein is CASSVPWGQAGPGELFF.